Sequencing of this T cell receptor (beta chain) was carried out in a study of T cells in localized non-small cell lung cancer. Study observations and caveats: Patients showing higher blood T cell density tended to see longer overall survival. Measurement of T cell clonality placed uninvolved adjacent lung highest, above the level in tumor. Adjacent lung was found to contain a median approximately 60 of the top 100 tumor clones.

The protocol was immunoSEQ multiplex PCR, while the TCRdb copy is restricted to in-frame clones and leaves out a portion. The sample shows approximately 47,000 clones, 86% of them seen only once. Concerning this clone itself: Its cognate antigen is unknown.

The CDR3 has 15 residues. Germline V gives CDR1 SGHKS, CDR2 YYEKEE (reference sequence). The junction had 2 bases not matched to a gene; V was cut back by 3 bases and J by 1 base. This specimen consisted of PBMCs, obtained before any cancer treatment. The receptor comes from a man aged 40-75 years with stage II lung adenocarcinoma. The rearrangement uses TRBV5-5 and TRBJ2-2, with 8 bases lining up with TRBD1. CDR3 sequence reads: CASSSGTGNTGELFF. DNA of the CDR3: TGTGCCAGCAGCTCAGGGACAGGGAACACCGGGGAGCTGTTTTTT.